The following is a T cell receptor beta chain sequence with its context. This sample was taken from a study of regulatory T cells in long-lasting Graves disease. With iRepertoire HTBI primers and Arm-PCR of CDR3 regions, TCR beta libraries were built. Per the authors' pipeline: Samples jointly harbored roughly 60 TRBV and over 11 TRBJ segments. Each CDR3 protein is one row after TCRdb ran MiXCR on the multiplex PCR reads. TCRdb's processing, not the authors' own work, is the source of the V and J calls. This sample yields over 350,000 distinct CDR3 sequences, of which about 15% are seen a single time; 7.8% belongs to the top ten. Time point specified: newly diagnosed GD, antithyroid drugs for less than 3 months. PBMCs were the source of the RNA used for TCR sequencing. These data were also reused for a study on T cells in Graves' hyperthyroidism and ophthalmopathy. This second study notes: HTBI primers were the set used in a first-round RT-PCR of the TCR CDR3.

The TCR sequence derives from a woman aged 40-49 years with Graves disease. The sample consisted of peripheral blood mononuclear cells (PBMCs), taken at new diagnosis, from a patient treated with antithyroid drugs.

The CDR3 bases are TGTGCCAGCAGGGGACTAGCGGGAGCTGGGGATAGATACAATGAGCAGTTCTTC. Its protein product is CASRGLAGAGDRYNEQFF. The J gene is TRBJ2-1, the V gene TRBV12-3 or TRBV12-4; 14 bases fit TRBD2. CDR3 size: 18 residues. V was pared by 6 bases and J by 4 bases, with 11 bases of the junction left unmatched.